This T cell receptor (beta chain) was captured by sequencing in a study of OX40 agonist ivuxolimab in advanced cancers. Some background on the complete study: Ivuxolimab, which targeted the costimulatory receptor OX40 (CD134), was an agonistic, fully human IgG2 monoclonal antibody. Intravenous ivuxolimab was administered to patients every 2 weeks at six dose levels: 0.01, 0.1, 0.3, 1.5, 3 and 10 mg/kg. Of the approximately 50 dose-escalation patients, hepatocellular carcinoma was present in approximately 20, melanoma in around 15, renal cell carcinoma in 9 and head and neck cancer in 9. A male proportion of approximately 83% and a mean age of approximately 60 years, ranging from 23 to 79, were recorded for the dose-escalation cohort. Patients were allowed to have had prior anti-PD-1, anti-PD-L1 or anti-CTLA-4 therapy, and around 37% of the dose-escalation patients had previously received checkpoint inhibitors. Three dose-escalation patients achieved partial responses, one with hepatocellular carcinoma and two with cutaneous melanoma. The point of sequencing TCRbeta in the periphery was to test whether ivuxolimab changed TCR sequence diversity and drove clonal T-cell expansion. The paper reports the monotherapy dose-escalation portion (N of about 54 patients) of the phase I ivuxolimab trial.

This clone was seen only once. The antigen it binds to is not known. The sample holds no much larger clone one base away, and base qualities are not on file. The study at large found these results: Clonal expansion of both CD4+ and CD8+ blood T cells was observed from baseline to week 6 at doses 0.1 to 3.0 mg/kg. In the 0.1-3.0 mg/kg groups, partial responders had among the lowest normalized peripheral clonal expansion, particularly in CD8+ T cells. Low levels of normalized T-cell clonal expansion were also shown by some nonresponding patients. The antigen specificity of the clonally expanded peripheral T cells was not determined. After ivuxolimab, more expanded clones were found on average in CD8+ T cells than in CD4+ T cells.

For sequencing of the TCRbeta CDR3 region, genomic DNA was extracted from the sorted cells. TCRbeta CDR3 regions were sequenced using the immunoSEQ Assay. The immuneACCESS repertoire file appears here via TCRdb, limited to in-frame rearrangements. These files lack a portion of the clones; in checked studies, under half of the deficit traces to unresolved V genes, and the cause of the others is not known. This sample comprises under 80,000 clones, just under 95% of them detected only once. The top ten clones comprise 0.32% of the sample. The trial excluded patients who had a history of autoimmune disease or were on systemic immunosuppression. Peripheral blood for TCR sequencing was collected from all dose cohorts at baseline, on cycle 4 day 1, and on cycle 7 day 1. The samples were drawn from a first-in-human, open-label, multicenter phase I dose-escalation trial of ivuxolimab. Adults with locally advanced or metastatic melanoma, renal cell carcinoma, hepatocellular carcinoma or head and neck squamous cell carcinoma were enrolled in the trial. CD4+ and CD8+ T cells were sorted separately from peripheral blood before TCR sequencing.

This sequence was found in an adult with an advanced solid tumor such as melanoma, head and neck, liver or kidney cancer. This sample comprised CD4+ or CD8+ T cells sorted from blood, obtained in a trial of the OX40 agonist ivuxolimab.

Here is the DNA: TGTGCCACAGACCAAACAGGGGGGAACAATGAGCAGTTCTTC. It translates to CATDQTGGNNEQFF. This receptor chain uses TRBV7-2 and TRBJ2-1; 8 bases in the junction line up with TRBD1. Compared with germline, V lacks 10 bases and J lacks 5 bases; bases without a gene match: 10. Including the terminal cysteine and phenylalanine, the CDR3 comprises 14 residues. The DNA shown is the 42-base CDR3, in frame from base 1. The germline V gene yields SGHTA for CDR1 and FQGNSA for CDR2.